This entry concerns a single T cell receptor (beta chain). It has no known antigen specificity. Base qualities are not recorded, but no much larger clone differs from it by a single base. The source of the sample is a study of cytomegalovirus exposure and HLA in healthy donors (dated by TCRdb to 2017 to 2019). For the wider study: An earlier analysis of approximately 640 of the donors reported approximately 270 Gb of sequence data and 100 million to 140 million unique TCR beta sequences from approximately 180 million T cells. An early release covering 550 to 650 HLA-typed donors comprised approximately 300 gigabases of sequencing data and 85 million to 100 million unique TCR sequences. Of the 300 to 500 genotyped donors, roughly 76% were placed in the genetic ancestry cluster associated with self-reported Caucasian donors. The study was designed to test whether signatures of past pathogen exposure could be identified by cataloging public T cell receptors. The T cell repertoires of 666 subjects were profiled by immunosequencing and related to cytomegalovirus serostatus. Along with the approximately 650-subject first cohort, a separate validation cohort of over a hundred different subjects was used. To predict cytomegalovirus infection status, the study brought together high-throughput TCR immunosequencing, statistical association of individual TCRs with disease status, and machine learning. A later analysis re-analyzed previously published TCR beta repertoires from roughly 690 donors and added high-resolution HLA genotyping to study TCR occurrence patterns. The later analysis used no new phenotypic data to find candidate immune exposures, relying instead on TCR beta sequences and their occurrence across donors. An earlier analysis of nearly 600 of the donors applied high-throughput TCR beta sequencing to assess whether each TCR beta V gene segment acted as functional or pseudogenic. Alongside the repertoire data, information on donor age, sex, ethnicity and CMV serostatus was compiled. In a later genetic analysis, genome-wide SNP genotypes for about three fifths of the roughly 670 donors were used, and that subset was treated as a discovery cohort. Every repertoire in the discovery cohort had been generated on one and the same sequencing platform. Class I and class II HLA loci were covered by the typing at four-digit resolution. Typing coverage differed by locus: A, B, C, DRB1 and DQB1 were typed in about 620-630 donors, DQA1 in approximately 520, DPA1 in 600 to 610, and DPB1 in 472. Because of strong linkage in the cohort, roughly five DR-DQ haplotypes were treated as single units for association and clustering. On average, around 200,000 unique TCR beta nucleotide sequences were sequenced per donor among some 420 genotyped donors of the cohort, with approximately 18% of those sequences being non-productive. The study at large found these results: The cohort was sequenced for TCR beta chains only, and without alpha or paired-chain data the features that could be detected were limited. The sequencing pipeline was judged likely to have produced a cluster of highly shared sequence variants as a technical artifact. In a later analysis, most CMV-associated TCR beta chains were found to appear HLA-restricted, with HLA associations seemingly driven largely by CMV exposure. A further reported finding was that TCR beta sequences accurately predicted the HLA-A and HLA-B alleles for most subjects in the first cohort. The authors suggested that the approach could potentially be extended to other disease states and immunological phenotypes. Three of the identified cytomegalovirus-associated TCR beta chains were confirmed in vitro to be specific for cytomegalovirus antigens. A total of 150 to 200 TCR beta chains were listed by the study as associated with cytomegalovirus. In a later genetic analysis, fewer N-insertions in productive TCRs were reported among donors in an Asian-associated ancestry cluster than the roughly 700-donor mean. The classifier was reported to diagnose cytomegalovirus status with high specificity and sensitivity in both the original cohort and the validation cohort. A later genetic analysis associated a missense DCLRE1C variant with V-gene and J-gene trimming of TCR beta chains, and an independent cohort replicated the association. In a later analysis, several top co-occurrence clusters were reported to appear linked to parvovirus B19, influenza, CMV and Epstein-Barr virus. Sequencing depth was assumed to be roughly uniform across donors in the presence/absence analyses, though that assumption may not hold. The earlier analysis of some 560 of the donors excluded some 15 rarely observed V segments, including chromosome 9 orphons, because counts were too low. In a later analysis, some 18,000 TCR beta sequences were associated with specific HLA alleles at a false discovery rate of 0.05. Some IMGT-functional V segments, including TRBV6-2 and TRBV6-3, could not be distinguished by the 87-base-pair reads and were therefore excluded. An earlier analysis of around 600 of the donors showed that most TCR beta V segments appeared in productive rearrangements either about 90% or about 30% of the time, which broadly matched IMGT annotations. The only immune exposure information available for the cohort was CMV serostatus. In a later analysis, HLA-associated TCR beta chains showed more clonal expansion and lower generation probabilities than non-associated chains that were equally common. While some public TCRs were present in many individuals, most TCR sequences turned up only very rarely across donors. Linkage disequilibrium might explain the correlated functional status among segregating V segments, but an unknown experimental factor could not be ruled out. A later analysis found that TCR association rates varied across HLA loci, with DRB1 alleles showing the most associated TCRs and HLA-C alleles the fewest. HLA typing was unavailable for some donors at each locus, so association tests used only the typed subset. When HLA alleles, especially DR and DQ, strongly co-occurred, attributing TCR associations to individual alleles was difficult.

Receptor libraries were prepared by the immunoSEQ multiplex PCR assay. For the multiplex PCR, a mixture combining 60 forward primers for TCR Vbeta segments and 13 reverse primers for TCR Jbeta segments was used. The CDR3 region of rearranged TCR beta genes was amplified from genomic DNA with a multiplex PCR assay. Amplified TCR beta libraries were sequenced as 87-base-pair reads on the Illumina HiSeq System. The original pipeline was this. Across the 670 or so repertoires, a later analysis counted around 80 million unique TCR beta chains, roughly 11 million of which were shared by at least two donors. Raw reads were error-corrected and collapsed into unique sequences with a nearest-neighbor algorithm that merged closely related sequences to remove PCR and sequencing errors. V, D and J gene segments were assigned by aligning CDR3 sequences to IMGT reference sequences. For a sequence to be retained, at least a six-nucleotide match to both a V gene segment and a J gene segment was required. Rearrangements were classified as productive when the CDR3 lacked stop codons and remained in frame with V and J, and all other rearrangements were classified as non-productive. Following IMGT convention, CDR3 was defined as the stretch from the second conserved V-encoded cysteine to the conserved J-encoded phenylalanine. The earlier analysis of about 530 of the donors excluded any sequence lacking an unambiguous match to a single V gene segment. In an earlier analysis of approximately 590 of the donors, a V segment was called functional when productive rearrangements were above 56.7%, and segregating when the standard deviation between donors exceeded 5%. A statistical classification framework was developed to diagnose cytomegalovirus status using the catalog of TCR beta chain sequences. In a later analysis, V and J genes were assigned by comparing TCR nucleotide sequences against IMGT/GENE-DB human TR gene sequences. The TCRdist pipeline was used in a later analysis to assign CDR3 sequences and most-parsimonious VDJ recombination scenarios. In a later analysis, each TCR beta chain was defined by its CDR3 amino acid sequence together with its V-gene family, and reads lacking a unique V-gene family were excluded. To address suspected cross-contamination and a sequencing artifact, a later analysis removed 550 to 750 highly shared, low-generation-probability nucleotide sequences. A later analysis calculated a clonal expansion index for each public chain from normalized within-repertoire ranks of inferred template counts. In a later analysis, generation probabilities were computed using a VDJ recombination model fitted to out-of-frame rearrangements, and the results were checked against IGoR. In a later analysis, hypergeometric tests were used to score TCR-TCR, TCR-HLA and TCR-CMV co-occurrence, with a repertoire-size bias correction applied to TCR pairs. False discovery rates were estimated in a later analysis by permuting HLA or CMV assignments 20 times. In a later analysis, co-occurring TCRs were grouped using DBSCAN, with TCRdist sequence similarity added in when clustering inside HLA-allele-positive subsets. Co-occurrence clustering excluded repertoires with fewer than 30,000 or more than 120,000 public chains, plus five with anomalous nucleotide sharing. Entries here come from immuneACCESS through TCRdb and include only in-frame sequences with V and J called. Some clones fail to appear in such tables; in the studies checked, an unresolved V gene covers under half of the shortfall, and the cause of the remainder is unknown. V and J calls and clone size come straight from that table; D and trimming were deduced from the DNA. In this sample the table shows about 160,000 clones, roughly 77% of which occur a single time. About 3.7% of the sample lies in the top ten.

The cohort comprised 670 or so healthy bone marrow donors. All cohort members were sampled while nominally healthy, although unrecorded immune exposures were likely present. CMV serostatus was positive for more than 250 and negative for about 50% of the roughly 700 cohort members, and was not recorded for this donor. A peripheral blood sample was collected from each donor, and TCR beta sequencing was performed on peripheral blood mononuclear cells. Genomic DNA was extracted from the blood cell samples with the Qiagen DNeasy Blood Extraction Kit. Inclusive of the bounding cysteine and phenylalanine, the CDR3 is 15 residues long. The kept DNA is CDR3 alone, 45 bases in frame from the first base. CDR1 and CDR2 were assigned from the germline V gene (reference sequence) as MNHEY and SMNVEV. The junction shows trimming of 4 bases on V and 1 base on J, plus 13 bases between the germline ends.

Recombination connected TRBV27 to TRBJ1-1; no D gene call is confident. This TCR derives from a human donor in good health. The sequencing sample was made of PBMCs. In nucleotide form, the sequence is TGTGCCAGCAGTTACAGTCTTAGCGGGAACACTGAAGCTTTCTTT. It translates as CASSYSLSGNTEAFF.